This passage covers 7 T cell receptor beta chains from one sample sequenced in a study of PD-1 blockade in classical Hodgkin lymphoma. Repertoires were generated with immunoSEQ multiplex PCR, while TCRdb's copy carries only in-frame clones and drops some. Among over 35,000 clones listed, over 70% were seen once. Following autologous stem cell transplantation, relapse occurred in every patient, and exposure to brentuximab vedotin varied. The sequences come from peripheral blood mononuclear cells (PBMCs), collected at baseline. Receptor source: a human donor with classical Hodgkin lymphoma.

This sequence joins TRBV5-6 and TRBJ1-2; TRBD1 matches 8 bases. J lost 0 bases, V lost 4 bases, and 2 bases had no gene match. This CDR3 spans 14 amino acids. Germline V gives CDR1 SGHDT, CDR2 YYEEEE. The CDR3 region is CASSQGAPNYGYTF. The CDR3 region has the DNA TGTGCCAGCAGCCAGGGGGCCCCTAACTATGGCTACACCTTC.

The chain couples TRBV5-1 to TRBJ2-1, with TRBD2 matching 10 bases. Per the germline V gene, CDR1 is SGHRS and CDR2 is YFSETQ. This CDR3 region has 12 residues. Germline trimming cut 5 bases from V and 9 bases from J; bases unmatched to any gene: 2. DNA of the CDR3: TGCGCCAGCAGACTAGCGGGGTCTGAGCAGTTCTTC. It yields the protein CASRLAGSEQFF.

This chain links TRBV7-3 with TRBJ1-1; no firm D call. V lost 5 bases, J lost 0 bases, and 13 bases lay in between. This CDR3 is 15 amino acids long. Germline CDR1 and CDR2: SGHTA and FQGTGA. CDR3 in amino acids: CASSPRGGLNTEAFF. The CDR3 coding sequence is TGTGCCAGCAGCCCCCGCGGCGGGTTGAACACTGAAGCTTTCTTT. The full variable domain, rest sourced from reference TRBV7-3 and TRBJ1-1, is GAGVSQTPSNKVTEKGKYVELRCDPISGHTALYWYRQSLGQGPEFLIYFQGTGAADDSGLPNDRFFAVRPEGSVSTLKIQRTERGDSAVYLCASSPRGGLNTEAFFGQGTRLTVV.

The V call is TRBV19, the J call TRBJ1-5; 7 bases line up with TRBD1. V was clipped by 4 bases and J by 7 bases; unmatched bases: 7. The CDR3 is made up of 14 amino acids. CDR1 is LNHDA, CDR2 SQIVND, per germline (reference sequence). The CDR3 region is CASSTGQVNQPQHF. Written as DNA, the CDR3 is TGTGCCAGTAGTACCGGACAGGTTAACCAGCCCCAGCATTTT.

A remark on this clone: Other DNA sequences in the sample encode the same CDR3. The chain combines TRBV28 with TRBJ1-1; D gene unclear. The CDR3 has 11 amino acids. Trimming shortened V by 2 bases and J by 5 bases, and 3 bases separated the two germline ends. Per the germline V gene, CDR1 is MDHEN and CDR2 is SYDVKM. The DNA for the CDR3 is TGTGCCAGCAGTTTACGAACTGAAGCTTTCTTT. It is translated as CASSLRTEAFF. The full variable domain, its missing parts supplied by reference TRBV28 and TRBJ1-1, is DVKVTQSSRYLVKRTGEKVFLECVQDMDHENMFWYRQDPGLGLRLIYFSYDVKMKEKGDIPEGYSVSREKKERFSLILESASTNQTSMYLCASSLRTEAFFGQGTRLTVV.

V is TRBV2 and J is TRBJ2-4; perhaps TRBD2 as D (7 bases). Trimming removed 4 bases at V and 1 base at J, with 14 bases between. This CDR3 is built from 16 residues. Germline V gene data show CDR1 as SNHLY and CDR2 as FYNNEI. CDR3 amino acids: CASSVGGLGAKNIQYF. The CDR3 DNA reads TGTGCCAGCAGTGTGGGGGGGCTGGGGGCCAAAAACATTCAGTACTTC.

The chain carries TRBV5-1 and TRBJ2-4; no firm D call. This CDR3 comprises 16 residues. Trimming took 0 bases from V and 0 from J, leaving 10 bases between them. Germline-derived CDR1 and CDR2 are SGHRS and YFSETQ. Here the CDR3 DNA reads TGCGCCAGCAGCTTGGGGGTGGCAGTAGCCAAAAACATTCAGTACTTC. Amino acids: CASSLGVAVAKNIQYF.